Listed below are T cell receptor beta chains from one sample, sequenced in a study of somatic mutations in cytotoxic T cells in rheumatoid arthritis. Method: immunoSEQ multiplex PCR; TCRdb's copy keeps in-frame clones and lacks some. The profile covers approximately 18,000 clones, with about 68% appearing a single time and roughly 5.3% taken by the ten largest. Sequenced input: CD8+ T cells sorted from blood. All receptors derive from a man aged 60-69 years in good health. The CDR3 runs from the conserved cysteine through the conserved F or W. A D gene is named only where the DNA matches it firmly. A clone size is listed for some rows: how often the clone was seen (once, few, many), or a class if it is expanded.

D	J	V	size	DNA	CDR3
.	TRBJ1-6	TRBV4-3	.	TGCGCCAGCAGCCCTAGCCAGAGCGCAGACTTGAAAGTAGCCTCACCCCTCCACTTT	CASSPSQSADLKVASPLHF
TRBD1	TRBJ2-7	TRBV7-9	.	TGTGCCAGCAAGTCTGGACAGGGAAACGAGCAGTACTTC	CASKSGQGNEQYF
.	TRBJ2-2	TRBV7-9	.	TGTGCCAGCAGCCCCGACAGGACCACCGGGGAGCTGTTTTTT	CASSPDRTTGELFF
TRBD2	TRBJ2-5	TRBV7-9	.	TGTGCCAGCAGCTTCGGACTAGCGGGGCCCCAAGAGACCCAGTACTTC	CASSFGLAGPQETQYF
.	TRBJ2-4	TRBV13	.	TGTGCCAGCAGCCCCGATGGGGGGACCAAAAACATTCAGTACTTC	CASSPDGGTKNIQYF
TRBD1	TRBJ1-1	TRBV9	.	TGTGCCAGCAGTTTACAGGAGGACAGGGCGTTTGCTTTCTTT	CASSLQEDRAFAFF
.	TRBJ2-7	TRBV4-1	.	TGCGCCAGCAGCCAAGGCCCAGCGAGCTCCTACGAGCAGTACTTC	CASSQGPASSYEQYF
TRBD1	TRBJ1-2	TRBV2	.	TGTGCCAGCAGCGAGACAGGGTCGAGGAAGTATGGCTACACCTTC	CASSETGSRKYGYTF
TRBD2	TRBJ2-3	TRBV11-2	.	TGTGCCAGCAGCTTATACCCGACTAGCGGGAGGGCGGATACGCAGTATTTT	CASSLYPTSGRADTQYF
.	TRBJ2-7	TRBV7-8	medium-sized	TGTGCCAGCAGCCCGGAGGGCCCTAGCTCCTACGAGCAGTACTTC	CASSPEGPSSYEQYF
TRBD2	TRBJ2-1	TRBV2	.	TGTGCCAGCAGAACTAGCGGGGAGGGGGGGCAGTTCTTC	CASRTSGEGGQFF
.	TRBJ2-1	TRBV7-9	few	TGTGCCAGCAGCGGCCAGAACAATGAGCAGTTCTTC	CASSGQNNEQFF
.	TRBJ2-7	TRBV5-1	.	TGCGCCAGCAGCCCTGGGGGGGCAGCCTACGAGCAGTACTTC	CASSPGGAAYEQYF
TRBD2	TRBJ2-2	TRBV2	.	TGTGCCAGGGATACTAGCGGGGTTACGAACACCGGGGAGCTGTTTTTT	CARDTSGVTNTGELFF
TRBD2	TRBJ2-7	TRBV7-8	.	TGTGCCAGCAGCTATCCGGGGGGGGTCTACGAGCAGTACTTC	CASSYPGGVYEQYF
TRBD2	TRBJ2-5	TRBV19	.	TGTGCCAGTAGTATAGGGGGGACTAGTCAAGAGACCCAGTACTTC	CASSIGGTSQETQYF